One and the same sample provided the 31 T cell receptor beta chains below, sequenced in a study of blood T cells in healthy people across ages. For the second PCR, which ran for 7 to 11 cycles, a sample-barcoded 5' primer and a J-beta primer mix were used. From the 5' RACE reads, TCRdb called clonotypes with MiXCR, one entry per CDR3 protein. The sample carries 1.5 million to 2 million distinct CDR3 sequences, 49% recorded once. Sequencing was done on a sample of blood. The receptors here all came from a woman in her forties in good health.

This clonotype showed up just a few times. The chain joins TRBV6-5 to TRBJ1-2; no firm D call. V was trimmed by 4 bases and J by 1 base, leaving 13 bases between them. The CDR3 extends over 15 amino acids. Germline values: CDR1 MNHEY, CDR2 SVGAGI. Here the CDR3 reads CASSSFAGLNYGYTF. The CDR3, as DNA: TGTGCCAGCAGTTCTTTCGCGGGTCTTAACTATGGCTACACCTTC.

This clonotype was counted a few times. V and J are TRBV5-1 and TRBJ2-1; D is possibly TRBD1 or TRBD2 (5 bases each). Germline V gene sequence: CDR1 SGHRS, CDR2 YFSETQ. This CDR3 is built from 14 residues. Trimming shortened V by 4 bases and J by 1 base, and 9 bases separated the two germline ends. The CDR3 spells CASSGDPSYNEQFF. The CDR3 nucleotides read TGCGCCAGCAGCGGGGACCCGTCCTACAATGAGCAGTTCTTC.

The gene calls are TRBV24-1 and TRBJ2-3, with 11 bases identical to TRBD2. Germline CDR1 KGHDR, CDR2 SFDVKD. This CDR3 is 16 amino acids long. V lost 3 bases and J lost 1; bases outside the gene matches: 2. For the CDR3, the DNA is TGTGCCACCAGTGATCGACTAGCGGGACGCACAGATACGCAGTATTTT. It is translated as CATSDRLAGRTDTQYF.

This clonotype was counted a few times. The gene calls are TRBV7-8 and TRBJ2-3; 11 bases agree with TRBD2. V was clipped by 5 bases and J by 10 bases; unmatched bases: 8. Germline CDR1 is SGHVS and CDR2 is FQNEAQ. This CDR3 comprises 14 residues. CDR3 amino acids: CASSGGTSGSAQYF. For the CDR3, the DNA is TGTGCCAGCAGCGGCGGGACTAGCGGTTCTGCGCAGTATTTT.

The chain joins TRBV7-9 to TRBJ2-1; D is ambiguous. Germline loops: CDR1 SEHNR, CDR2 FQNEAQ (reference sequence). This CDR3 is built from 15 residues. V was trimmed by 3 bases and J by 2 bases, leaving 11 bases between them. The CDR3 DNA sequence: TGTGCCAGCAGCTTCCGAGACCAGCCCTACAATGAGCAGTTCTTC. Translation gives CASSFRDQPYNEQFF.

The CDR3 sequence is CASSQDFPRSTNEKLFF. Here the CDR3 DNA reads TGTGCCAGCAGCCAAGATTTCCCCAGGTCAACTAATGAAAAACTGTTTTTT. J is TRBJ1-4 and V is TRBV3-1; D not resolved. The CDR3 loop spans 17 amino acids. The ends were cut back, 0 bases at V and 0 bases at J, with 11 bases in the middle. Germline CDR1 reads LGHDT; CDR2 reads YNNKEL (reference sequence).

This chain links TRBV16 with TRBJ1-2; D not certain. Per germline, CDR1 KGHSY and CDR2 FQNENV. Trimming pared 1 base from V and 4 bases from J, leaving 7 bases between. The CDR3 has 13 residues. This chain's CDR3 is CASSQWTVYGYTF. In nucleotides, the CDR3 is TGTGCCAGCAGCCAATGGACGGTCTATGGCTACACCTTC.

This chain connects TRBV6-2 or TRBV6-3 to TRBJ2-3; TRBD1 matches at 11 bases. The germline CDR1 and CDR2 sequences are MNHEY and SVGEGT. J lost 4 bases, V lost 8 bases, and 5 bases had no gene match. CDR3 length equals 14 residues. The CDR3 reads CASRTGGAADTQYF. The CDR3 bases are TGTGCCAGCCGGACAGGGGGCGCCGCAGATACGCAGTATTTT.

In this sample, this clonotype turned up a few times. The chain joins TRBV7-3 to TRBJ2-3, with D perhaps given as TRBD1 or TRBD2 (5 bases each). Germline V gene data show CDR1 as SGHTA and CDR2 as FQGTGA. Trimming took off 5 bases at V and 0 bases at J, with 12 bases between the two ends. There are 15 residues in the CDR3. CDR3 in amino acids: CASSLGTISTDTQYF. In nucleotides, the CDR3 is TGTGCCAGCAGCCTCGGGACCATTAGCACAGATACGCAGTATTTT.

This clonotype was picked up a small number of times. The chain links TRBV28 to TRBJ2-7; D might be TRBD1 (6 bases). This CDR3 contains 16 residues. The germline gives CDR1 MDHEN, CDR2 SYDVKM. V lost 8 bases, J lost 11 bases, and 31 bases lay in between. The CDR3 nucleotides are TGTGCCAGCCAATATCAAACCCGACCTGGACAGCCTCCGGAGTACTTC. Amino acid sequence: CASQYQTRPGQPPEYF.

CDR3 sequence: CASSQRTADYSNQPQHF. The CDR3 nucleotides read TGTGCCAGCAGCCAAAGGACTGCAGATTATAGCAATCAGCCCCAGCATTTT. The V call is TRBV14, the J call TRBJ1-5, with D unresolved. This CDR3 contains 17 residues. Per germline, CDR1 SGHDN and CDR2 FVKESK. Trimming took 2 bases from V and 0 from J, leaving 14 bases between them.

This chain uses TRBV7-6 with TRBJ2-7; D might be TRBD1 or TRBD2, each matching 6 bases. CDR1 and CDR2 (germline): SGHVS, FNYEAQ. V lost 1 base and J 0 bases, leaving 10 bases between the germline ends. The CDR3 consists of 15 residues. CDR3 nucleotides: TGTGCCAGCAGCTTAGTAGCGGACAGCTCCTACGAGCAGTACTTC. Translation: CASSLVADSSYEQYF.

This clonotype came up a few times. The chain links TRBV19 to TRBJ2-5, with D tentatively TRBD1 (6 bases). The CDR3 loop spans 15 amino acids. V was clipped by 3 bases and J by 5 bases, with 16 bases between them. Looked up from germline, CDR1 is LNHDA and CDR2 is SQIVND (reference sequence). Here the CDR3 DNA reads TGTGCCAGTAGTATGAGGGACATCACACGGGAGACCCAGTACTTC. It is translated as CASSMRDITRETQYF.

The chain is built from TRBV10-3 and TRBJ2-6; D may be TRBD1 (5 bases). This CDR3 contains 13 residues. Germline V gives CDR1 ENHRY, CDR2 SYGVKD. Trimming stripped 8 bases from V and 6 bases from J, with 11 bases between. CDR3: CAIAGLEANVLTF. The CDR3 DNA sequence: TGTGCCATCGCAGGGCTGGAGGCCAACGTCCTGACTTTC.

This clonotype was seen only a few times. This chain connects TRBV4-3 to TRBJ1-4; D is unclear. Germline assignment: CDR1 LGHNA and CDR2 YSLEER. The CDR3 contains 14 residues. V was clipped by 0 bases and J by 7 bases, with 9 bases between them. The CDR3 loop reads CASSQDGRTEKLFF. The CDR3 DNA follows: TGCGCCAGCAGCCAAGACGGTCGGACTGAAAAACTGTTTTTT.

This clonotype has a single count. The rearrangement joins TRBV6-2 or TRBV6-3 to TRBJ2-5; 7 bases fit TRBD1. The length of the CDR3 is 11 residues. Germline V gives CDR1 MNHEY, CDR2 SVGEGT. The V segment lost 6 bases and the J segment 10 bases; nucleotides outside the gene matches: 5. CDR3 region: CASRGGRDQYF. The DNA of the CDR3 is TGTGCCAGCAGAGGGGGCCGCGACCAGTACTTC.

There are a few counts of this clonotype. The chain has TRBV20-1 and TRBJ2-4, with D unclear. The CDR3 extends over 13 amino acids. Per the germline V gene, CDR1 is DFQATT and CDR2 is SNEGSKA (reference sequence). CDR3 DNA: TGCAGCTGGAGTCGAGAGGCCAAAAACATTCAGTACTTC. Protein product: CSWSREAKNIQYF.

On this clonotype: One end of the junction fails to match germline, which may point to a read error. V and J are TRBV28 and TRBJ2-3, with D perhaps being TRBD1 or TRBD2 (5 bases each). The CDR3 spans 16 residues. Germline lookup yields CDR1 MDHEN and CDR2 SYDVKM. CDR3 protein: CTSSHRGREGTDTQYF. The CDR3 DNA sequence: TGTACCAGCAGTCACCGGGGCAGGGAAGGAACAGATACGCAGTATTTT.

In nucleotides, the CDR3 is TGCGCCACCTCACTGGGAGGCAGGGAGACCCAGTACTTC. Its protein is CATSLGGRETQYF. The V gene is TRBV5-1, the J gene TRBJ2-5; the D gene is possibly TRBD2 (6 bases). The CDR3 spans 13 residues. From germline, CDR1 is SGHRS and CDR2 YFSETQ. The V gene lost 9 bases and the J gene lost 5 bases, with 17 bases spanning the gap.

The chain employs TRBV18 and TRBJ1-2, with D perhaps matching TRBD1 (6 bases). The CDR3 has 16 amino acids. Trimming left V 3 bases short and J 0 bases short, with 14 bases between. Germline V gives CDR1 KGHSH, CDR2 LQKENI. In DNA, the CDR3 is TGTGCCAGCTCACCGACAGGCCAGAGTTCTAACTATGGCTACACCTTC. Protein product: CASSPTGQSSNYGYTF.

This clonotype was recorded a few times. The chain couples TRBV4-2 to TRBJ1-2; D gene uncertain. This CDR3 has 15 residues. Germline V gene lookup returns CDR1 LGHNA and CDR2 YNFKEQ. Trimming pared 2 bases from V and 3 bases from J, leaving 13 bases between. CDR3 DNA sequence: TGTGCCAGCAGCCAACCGGGCCGGGGAGACTATGGCTACACCTTC. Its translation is CASSQPGRGDYGYTF.

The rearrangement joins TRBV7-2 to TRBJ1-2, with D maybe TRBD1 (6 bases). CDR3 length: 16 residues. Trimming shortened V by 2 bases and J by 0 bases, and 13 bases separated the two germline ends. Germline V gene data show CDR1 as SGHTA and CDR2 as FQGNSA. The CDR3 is CASSLIGGPANYGYTF. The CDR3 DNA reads TGTGCCAGCAGCTTAATCGGGGGGCCAGCTAACTATGGCTACACCTTC. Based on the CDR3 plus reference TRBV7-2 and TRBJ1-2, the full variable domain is GAGVSQSPSNKVTEKGKDVELRCDPISGHTALYWYRQSLGQGLEFLIYFQGNSAPDKSGLPSDRFSAERTGGSVSTLTIQRTQQEDSAVYLCASSLIGGPANYGYTFGSGTRLTVV.

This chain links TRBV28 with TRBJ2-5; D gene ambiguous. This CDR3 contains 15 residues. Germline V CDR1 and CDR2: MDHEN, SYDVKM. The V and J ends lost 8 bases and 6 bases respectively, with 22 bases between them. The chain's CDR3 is CASLSVTNILKTQYF. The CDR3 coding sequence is TGTGCCAGCCTTTCCGTGACGAATATCTTGAAGACCCAGTACTTC. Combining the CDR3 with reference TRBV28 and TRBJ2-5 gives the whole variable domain DVKVTQSSRYLVKRTGEKVFLECVQDMDHENMFWYRQDPGLGLRLIYFSYDVKMKEKGDIPEGYSVSREKKERFSLILESASTNQTSMYLCASLSVTNILKTQYFGPGTRLLVL.

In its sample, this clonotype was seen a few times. CDR3 nucleotides: TGCAGTGCTCACACCGGACAGCTTAATTCCTACAATGAGCAGTTCTTC. Protein sequence: CSAHTGQLNSYNEQFF. The V gene is TRBV20-1, the J gene TRBJ2-1; perhaps TRBD1 as D (6 bases). The CDR3 is 16 residues long. V lost 5 bases and J lost 1, with 18 bases in between. Germline V CDR1 and CDR2: DFQATT, SNEGSKA (reference sequence).

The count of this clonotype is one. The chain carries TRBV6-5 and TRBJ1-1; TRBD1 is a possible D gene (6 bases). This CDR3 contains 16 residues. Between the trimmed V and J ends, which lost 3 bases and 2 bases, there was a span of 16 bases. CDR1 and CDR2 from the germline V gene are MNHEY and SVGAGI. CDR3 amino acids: CASSYTRLGANTEAFF. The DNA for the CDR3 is TGTGCCAGCAGTTATACGCGACTGGGGGCCAACACTGAAGCTTTCTTT.

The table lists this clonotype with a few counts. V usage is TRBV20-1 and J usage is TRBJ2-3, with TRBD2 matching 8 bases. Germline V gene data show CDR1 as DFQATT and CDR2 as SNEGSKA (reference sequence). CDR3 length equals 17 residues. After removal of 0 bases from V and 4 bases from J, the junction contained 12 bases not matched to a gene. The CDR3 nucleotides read TGCAGTGCTAGAGATCGGGTCAGCGGGGGCCGCGCAGATACGCAGTATTTT. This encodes CSARDRVSGGRADTQYF.

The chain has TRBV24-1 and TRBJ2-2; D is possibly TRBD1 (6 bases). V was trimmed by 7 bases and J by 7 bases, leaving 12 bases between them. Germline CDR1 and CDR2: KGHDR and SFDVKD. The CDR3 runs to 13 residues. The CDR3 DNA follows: TGTGCCACCAGGCAGGGGTCTAGCGGGGAGCTGTTTTTT. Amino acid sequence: CATRQGSSGELFF.

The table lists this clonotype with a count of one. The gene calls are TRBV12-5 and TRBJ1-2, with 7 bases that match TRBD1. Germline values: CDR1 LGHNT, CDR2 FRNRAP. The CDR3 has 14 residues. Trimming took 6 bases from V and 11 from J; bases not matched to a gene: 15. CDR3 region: CASGPDRQGTAYTF. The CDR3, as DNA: TGTGCTAGTGGCCCCGATCGACAGGGTACGGCGTACACCTTC.

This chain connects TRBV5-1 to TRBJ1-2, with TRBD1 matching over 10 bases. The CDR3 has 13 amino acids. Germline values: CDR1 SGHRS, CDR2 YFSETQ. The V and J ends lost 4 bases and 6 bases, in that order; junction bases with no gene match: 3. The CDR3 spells CASSKTGGDGYTF. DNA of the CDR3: TGCGCCAGCAGCAAGACAGGGGGCGATGGCTACACCTTC.

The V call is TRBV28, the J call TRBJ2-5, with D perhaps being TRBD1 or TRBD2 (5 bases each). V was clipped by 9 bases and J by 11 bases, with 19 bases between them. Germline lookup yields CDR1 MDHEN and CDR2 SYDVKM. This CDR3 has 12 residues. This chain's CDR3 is CASAAGRRQQYF. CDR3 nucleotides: TGTGCCAGTGCTGCGGGTCGGCGACAGCAGTACTTC.

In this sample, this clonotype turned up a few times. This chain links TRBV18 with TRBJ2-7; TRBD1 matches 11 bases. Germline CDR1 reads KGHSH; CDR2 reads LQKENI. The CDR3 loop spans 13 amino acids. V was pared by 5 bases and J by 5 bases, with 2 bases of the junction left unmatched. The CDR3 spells CASSKGQGDEQYF. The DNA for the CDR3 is TGTGCCAGCTCAAAGGGACAGGGGGACGAGCAGTACTTC.